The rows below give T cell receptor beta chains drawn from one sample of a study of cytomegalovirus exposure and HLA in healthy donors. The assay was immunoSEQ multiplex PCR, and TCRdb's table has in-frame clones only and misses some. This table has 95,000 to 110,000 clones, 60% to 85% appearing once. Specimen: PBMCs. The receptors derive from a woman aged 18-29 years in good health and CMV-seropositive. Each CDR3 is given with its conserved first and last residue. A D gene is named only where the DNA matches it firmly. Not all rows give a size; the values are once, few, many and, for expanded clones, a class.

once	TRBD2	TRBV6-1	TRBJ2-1	TGTGCCAGCAGAACCCTAGCGGGAGTCTACAATGAGCAGTTCTTC	CASRTLAGVYNEQFF
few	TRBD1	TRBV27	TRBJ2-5	TGTGCCAGCTCCCGACAGGGGGCCTGGGAGACCCAGTACTTC	CASSRQGAWETQYF
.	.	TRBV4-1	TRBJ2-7	TGCGCCAGCGGAGAGGACAGTCCCTTTTACGAGCAGTACTTC	CASGEDSPFYEQYF
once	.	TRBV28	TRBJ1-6	TGTGCCAGCAGTGAGCGGGGACCCCTCCACTTT	CASSERGPLHF
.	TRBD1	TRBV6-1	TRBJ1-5	TGTGCCAGCAGTGCCCCGACAGGGAGTGGGAGCAATCAGCCCCAGCATTTT	CASSAPTGSGSNQPQHF
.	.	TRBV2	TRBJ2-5	TGTGCCAGCAGTGAAAGTGGGTTGGGGGGTCAAGAGACCCAGTACTTC	CASSESGLGGQETQYF
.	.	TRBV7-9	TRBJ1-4	TGTGCCAGCAGCTTAGCTCAGAATGAAAAACTGTTTTTT	CASSLAQNEKLFF
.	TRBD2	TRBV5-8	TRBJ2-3	TGTGCCAGCAGCCCCAGGACTAGCATAACCACAGATACGCAGTATTTT	CASSPRTSITTDTQYF
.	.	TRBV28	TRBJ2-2	TGTGCCAGCAGTTCACTACAGCCGGGGTGGGGGGAGCTGTTTTTT	CASSSLQPGWGELFF
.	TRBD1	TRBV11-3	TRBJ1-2	TGTGCCAGCAGCTTGGGACAGGGTAGAGGTAACTATGGCTACACCTTC	CASSLGQGRGNYGYTF
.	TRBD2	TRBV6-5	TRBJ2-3	TGTGCCAGCATGTTACTAGCGGGGACAGATACGCAGTATTTT	CASMLLAGTDTQYF
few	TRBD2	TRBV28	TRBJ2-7	TGTGCCAGCAGTTTTAGCCCCCGACTAGCGGACTCCTACGAGCAGTACTTC	CASSFSPRLADSYEQYF
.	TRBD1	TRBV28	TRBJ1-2	TGTGCCAGCAGTCAGAGGACAGGGTGGAGTGGCTACACCTTC	CASSQRTGWSGYTF
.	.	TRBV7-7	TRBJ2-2	TGTGCTAGCAGCTCAGACGGGACCGGGGAGCTGTTTTTT	CASSSDGTGELFF
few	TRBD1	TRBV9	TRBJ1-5	TGTGCCAGCAGCGCCGAGGGGACAGAGCCCCAGCATTTT	CASSAEGTEPQHF
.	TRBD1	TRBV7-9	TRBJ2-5	TGTGCCAGCAGCTTAGGGACAGGGGTCGAGACCCAGTACTTC	CASSLGTGVETQYF
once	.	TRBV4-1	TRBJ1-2	TGCGCCAGCAGCCAAGGGGTAGCCTATGGCTACACCTTC	CASSQGVAYGYTF
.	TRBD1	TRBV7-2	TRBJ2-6	TGTGCCAGCAGCTTAGGGGACAGAGGGCTCGGGGCCAACGTCCTGACTTTC	CASSLGDRGLGANVLTF
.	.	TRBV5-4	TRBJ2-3	TGTGCCAGCAGCTTGGGGGGAGGCACAGATACGCAGTATTTT	CASSLGGGTDTQYF
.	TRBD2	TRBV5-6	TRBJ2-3	TGTGCCAGCAGGGGACTAGCGGGAGAAGATACGCAGTATTTT	CASRGLAGEDTQYF